These T cell receptor beta chains were read from a single sample in a study of shared clonotypes between healthy human individuals. Sequencing used immunoSEQ multiplex PCR; TCRdb keeps in-frame clones, though not all of them. The table lists 2 million to 3 million clones, more than 80% of them singletons. The sequenced material came from naive CD4+ T cells sorted from blood. These TCRs come from a man between 18 and 29 years old in good health. Both conserved end residues are part of each CDR3. Each record gives: V gene, J gene, clone size, D gene, CDR3 protein, CDR3 DNA. D genes are given only for firm matches. For some rows the clone size is stated as once, few or many, or as a class when expanded; others skip it.

v_gene: TRBV5-1; j_gene: TRBJ2-7; abundance: NA; d_gene: TRBD1; CDR3aa: CASSLVPGTAYEQYF; CDR3nt: TGCGCCAGCAGCTTGGTCCCCGGGACAGCCTACGAGCAGTACTTC
v_gene: TRBV7-9; j_gene: TRBJ1-4; abundance: once; d_gene: NA; CDR3aa: CASSRLSAEKLFF; CDR3nt: TGTGCCAGCAGCCGACTGTCTGCTGAAAAACTGTTTTTT
v_gene: TRBV5-1; j_gene: TRBJ2-2; abundance: NA; d_gene: NA; CDR3aa: CASSPQRTGELFF; CDR3nt: TGCGCCAGCAGCCCTCAGCGCACCGGGGAGCTGTTTTTT
v_gene: TRBV6-1; j_gene: TRBJ2-5; abundance: NA; d_gene: NA; CDR3aa: CASNRGGRGGETQYF; CDR3nt: TGTGCCAGCAATAGAGGGGGGAGAGGGGGCGAGACCCAGTACTTC
v_gene: TRBV7-2; j_gene: TRBJ2-3; abundance: NA; d_gene: TRBD2; CDR3aa: CASSLSRGGTDTQYF; CDR3nt: TGTGCCAGCAGCTTAAGCCGGGGGGGCACAGATACGCAGTATTTT
v_gene: TRBV11-2; j_gene: TRBJ2-3; abundance: NA; d_gene: NA; CDR3aa: CASSQDGPGRNTQYF; CDR3nt: TGTGCCAGCAGTCAAGATGGTCCCGGGCGCAATACGCAGTATTTT
v_gene: TRBV19; j_gene: TRBJ1-5; abundance: NA; d_gene: NA; CDR3aa: CASSSRGYSNQPQHF; CDR3nt: TGTGCCAGTAGTAGTCGTGGCTATAGCAATCAGCCCCAGCATTTT
v_gene: TRBV18; j_gene: TRBJ1-1; abundance: NA; d_gene: NA; CDR3aa: CASSPGQTNTEAFF; CDR3nt: TGTGCCAGCTCACCCGGACAGACCAACACTGAAGCTTTCTTT
v_gene: TRBV6-1; j_gene: TRBJ1-3; abundance: NA; d_gene: NA; CDR3aa: CASKIGVPGNTIYF; CDR3nt: TGTGCCAGCAAAATTGGGGTCCCTGGAAACACCATATATTTT
v_gene: TRBV5-4; j_gene: TRBJ1-2; abundance: NA; d_gene: NA; CDR3aa: CASSLKLGVEYGYTF; CDR3nt: TGTGCCAGCAGCTTGAAATTGGGGGTCGAGTATGGCTACACCTTC
v_gene: TRBV6-6; j_gene: TRBJ2-7; abundance: NA; d_gene: NA; CDR3aa: CASTSRGAHEQYF; CDR3nt: TGTGCCAGCACCTCACGGGGGGCGCACGAGCAGTACTTC
v_gene: TRBV6-5; j_gene: TRBJ2-1; abundance: NA; d_gene: NA; CDR3aa: CASSSHYEQFF; CDR3nt: TGTGCCAGCAGTTCACACTATGAGCAGTTCTTC
v_gene: TRBV6-5; j_gene: TRBJ2-7; abundance: NA; d_gene: NA; CDR3aa: CASKRAGDYYEQYF; CDR3nt: TGTGCCAGCAAGAGGGCAGGGGACTACTACGAGCAGTACTTC
v_gene: TRBV11-2; j_gene: TRBJ2-7; abundance: NA; d_gene: NA; CDR3aa: CASSATPGGQYF; CDR3nt: TGTGCCAGCAGCGCAACCCCCGGTGGGCAGTACTTC
v_gene: TRBV14; j_gene: TRBJ1-2; abundance: NA; d_gene: NA; CDR3aa: CASSQTAAPIEGYTF; CDR3nt: TGTGCCAGCAGCCAAACTGCGGCCCCTATCGAGGGCTACACCTTC
v_gene: TRBV28; j_gene: TRBJ2-7; abundance: NA; d_gene: NA; CDR3aa: CASSYRTPSYEQYF; CDR3nt: TGTGCCAGCAGTTACCGGACACCCTCCTACGAGCAGTACTTC
v_gene: TRBV30; j_gene: TRBJ2-7; abundance: NA; d_gene: TRBD1; CDR3aa: CAWSSTGSSYEQYF; CDR3nt: TGTGCCTGGAGTTCGACAGGGTCATCCTACGAGCAGTACTTC
v_gene: TRBV10-1; j_gene: TRBJ1-2; abundance: once; d_gene: NA; CDR3aa: CASSETRVYGYTF; CDR3nt: TGCGCCAGCAGTGAGACCAGGGTCTATGGCTACACCTTC
v_gene: TRBV5-1; j_gene: TRBJ2-7; abundance: NA; d_gene: TRBD1; CDR3aa: CASSYGTERNEQYF; CDR3nt: TGCGCCAGCAGTTATGGGACAGAACGGAACGAGCAGTACTTC
v_gene: TRBV5-1; j_gene: TRBJ2-5; abundance: NA; d_gene: NA; CDR3aa: CASSLVRLETQYF; CDR3nt: TGCGCCAGCAGCTTGGTTCGTTTGGAGACCCAGTACTTC
v_gene: TRBV6-6; j_gene: TRBJ2-5; abundance: NA; d_gene: NA; CDR3aa: CASLRGLRETQYF; CDR3nt: TGTGCCAGCCTCAGGGGCCTCAGAGAGACCCAGTACTTC
v_gene: TRBV5-6; j_gene: TRBJ1-1; abundance: NA; d_gene: NA; CDR3aa: CASTSAENTEAFF; CDR3nt: TGTGCCAGCACCTCCGCGGAGAACACTGAAGCTTTCTTT
v_gene: TRBV6-1; j_gene: TRBJ1-5; abundance: NA; d_gene: NA; CDR3aa: CASSQLQPQHF; CDR3nt: TGTGCCAGCAGTCAGCTTCAGCCCCAGCATTTT
v_gene: TRBV6-5; j_gene: TRBJ1-2; abundance: NA; d_gene: NA; CDR3aa: CASSFPVDHGYTF; CDR3nt: TGTGCCAGCAGTTTCCCAGTCGACCATGGCTACACCTTC
v_gene: TRBV11-2; j_gene: TRBJ2-7; abundance: NA; d_gene: TRBD2; CDR3aa: CASSTRTSGRATEQYF; CDR3nt: TGTGCCAGCAGCACCAGGACTAGCGGGAGGGCCACTGAGCAGTACTTC
v_gene: TRBV18; j_gene: TRBJ2-5; abundance: NA; d_gene: NA; CDR3aa: CASSPQYGETQYF; CDR3nt: TGTGCCAGCTCACCCCAGTATGGGGAGACCCAGTACTTC